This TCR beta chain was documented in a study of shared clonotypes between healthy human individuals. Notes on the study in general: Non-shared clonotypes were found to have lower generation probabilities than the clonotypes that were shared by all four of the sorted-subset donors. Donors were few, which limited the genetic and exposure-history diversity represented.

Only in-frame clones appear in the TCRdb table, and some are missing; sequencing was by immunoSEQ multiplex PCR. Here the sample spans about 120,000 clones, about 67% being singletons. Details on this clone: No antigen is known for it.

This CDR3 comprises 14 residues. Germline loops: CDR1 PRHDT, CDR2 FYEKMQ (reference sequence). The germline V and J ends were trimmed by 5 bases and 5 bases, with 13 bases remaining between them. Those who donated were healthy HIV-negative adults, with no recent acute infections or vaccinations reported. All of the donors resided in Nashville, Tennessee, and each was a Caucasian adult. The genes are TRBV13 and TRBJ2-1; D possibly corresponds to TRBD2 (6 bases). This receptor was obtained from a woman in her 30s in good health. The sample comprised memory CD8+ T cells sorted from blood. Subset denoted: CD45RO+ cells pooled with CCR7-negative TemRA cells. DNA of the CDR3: TGTGCCAGCAGCCCCCGCTGGGGGGACAATGAGCAGTTCTTC. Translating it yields CASSPRWGDNEQFF.